The rows below give T cell receptor beta chains drawn from one sample of a study of spatial heterogeneity in lung cancer. From the 5' RACE reads, TCRdb called clonotypes with MiXCR, one entry per CDR3 protein. There are 10,000 to 11,000 distinct CDR3 sequences in the sample; 6.1% occur only once, and about 28% lies in the top ten. Sequences were derived from normal lung tissue next to the tumor, sampled at surgery. The receptor set was obtained from a male donor with early-stage non-small cell lung cancer. Both conserved end residues are part of each CDR3. A D gene is named only where the DNA matches it firmly. Size is stated as once, few, many, or a class for an expanded clone.

v_gene	j_gene	d_gene	abundance	CDR3nt	CDR3aa
TRBV10-2	TRBJ1-2	.	few	TGCGCCAGCAGTGCCAACAGGGCGTCTCGAGGCTACACCTTC	CASSANRASRGYTF
TRBV20-1	TRBJ2-7	TRBD1	many	TGCAGTGCTCCGGGACAGGGGGGCGGAGGCGGCTACGAGCAGTACTTC	CSAPGQGGGGGYEQYF
TRBV6-5	TRBJ1-1	TRBD1	many	TGTGCCAGCAGTGAGGGACAGCAACCTCAGGCTTTCTTT	CASSEGQQPQAFF
TRBV20-1	TRBJ2-7	TRBD2	few	TGCAGTGCTTCCGGGACTAGCGGGAGGAACGCCTACGAGCAGTACTTC	CSASGTSGRNAYEQYF
TRBV20-1	TRBJ1-4	.	many	TGCAGTGCTAGAGTGCAAGGCGCTATTGGAAAACTGTTTTTT	CSARVQGAIGKLFF
TRBV27	TRBJ2-3	.	many	TGTGCCAGCAGTTTAGTCGGGACCTTACTCACAGATACGCAGTATTTT	CASSLVGTLLTDTQYF
TRBV4-1	TRBJ1-4	.	many	TGCGCCAGCAGCCACCTACAGATGAATGAAAAACTGTTTTTT	CASSHLQMNEKLFF
TRBV7-8	TRBJ2-1	TRBD2	many	TGTGCCAGCAGCTTCCTAGCGGGAATCTACAATGAGCAGTTCTTC	CASSFLAGIYNEQFF
TRBV29-1	TRBJ1-2	TRBD1	many	TGCAGCGGACCGGGACAGGGGTTTTATGGCTACACCTTC	CSGPGQGFYGYTF
TRBV27	TRBJ2-1	TRBD1	many	TGTGCCAGCAGTTTTTCCGGGACAGGGGGCAATGAGCAGTTCTTC	CASSFSGTGGNEQFF
TRBV4-1	TRBJ1-6	.	many	TGCGCCAGCAGCCCCGGGATTAATAATTCACCCCTCCACTTT	CASSPGINNSPLHF
TRBV5-6	TRBJ1-6	.	many	TGTGCCAGCAGCTTCCAAACAGGGCGTAATTCACCCCTCCACTTT	CASSFQTGRNSPLHF
TRBV20-1	TRBJ2-7	TRBD2	few	TGCAGTGCTAGCGGGAGGACCTCCTACGAGCAGTACTTC	CSASGRTSYEQYF